The 24 T cell receptor beta chains reported below all come from one sample, sequenced in a study of T cell responses to AZD1222 COVID-19 vaccine (dated by TCRdb to the early 2020s). The sample's time point, from its label and the paper: baseline before first vaccination. The receptor library was made with the immunoSEQ multiplex PCR assay. This is the immuneACCESS table as TCRdb keeps it, with only in-frame sequences that have V and J called. A part of the clones is gone; compared with another copy, unresolved V genes explain less than half, and the rest is unexplained. For this sample the table gives 150,000 to 170,000 clones, of which roughly 90% were detected only once. The top ten clonotypes cover 3% to 3.5% of the sample. Here the sequenced sample was peripheral blood, taken on day 0 of AZD1222 vaccination. All receptors derive from an adult in good health.

This clone was picked up one time. This chain uses TRBV7-6 with TRBJ1-1; maybe TRBD1 (5 bases). Per germline, CDR1 SGHVS and CDR2 FNYEAQ. V dropped 5 bases and J dropped 5 bases, with 15 bases sitting between them. The CDR3 has 14 amino acids. CDR3 in amino acids: CASSARLGATEAFF. The CDR3 DNA is TGTGCCAGCAGCGCCCGGCTCGGGGCGACTGAAGCTTTCTTT.

The DNA for the CDR3 is TGTGCCAGCAGTTTGGGCAGCCCTTCGGGGACCCAGTACTTC. Residues: CASSLGSPSGTQYF. The chain is built from TRBV28 and TRBJ2-5; no firm D call. Germline V gene data show CDR1 as MDHEN and CDR2 as SYDVKM. The ends were cut back, 3 bases at V and 7 bases at J, with 15 bases in the middle. The CDR3 is 14 residues long. Drawing the rest from reference TRBV28 and TRBJ2-5, the complete variable domain is DVKVTQSSRYLVKRTGEKVFLECVQDMDHENMFWYRQDPGLGLRLIYFSYDVKMKEKGDIPEGYSVSREKKERFSLILESASTNQTSMYLCASSLGSPSGTQYFGPGTRLLVL.

The chain uses TRBV9 and TRBJ1-1; no definite D call. V was trimmed by 0 bases and J by 3 bases, leaving 12 bases between them. The CDR3 is made up of 15 amino acids. CDR1 and CDR2 from the germline V gene are SGDLS and YYNGEE. CDR3 residues: CASSVDTGSDTEAFF. The CDR3 region has the DNA TGTGCCAGCAGCGTAGATACGGGGTCAGACACTGAAGCTTTCTTT.

V and J are TRBV7-4 and TRBJ2-4; 7 bases agree with TRBD1. This CDR3 has 10 residues. Germline assignment: CDR1 SGHVT and CDR2 SQSDAQ. V trimming: 4 bases; J trimming: 15 bases; junction bases outside the gene matches: 3. The chain's CDR3 is CASSSGGWYF. Written as DNA, the CDR3 is TGTGCCAGCAGCTCAGGGGGATGGTACTTC.

The chain joins TRBV11-3 to TRBJ2-1; D possibly matches TRBD1 or TRBD2 (6 bases each). Trimming left V 5 bases short and J 0 bases short, with 11 bases between. The germline gives CDR1 SGHNT, CDR2 YENEEA. This CDR3 has 15 residues. The CDR3 DNA sequence: TGTGCCAGCAGCCGAGGGGGGAGCTCCTACAATGAGCAGTTCTTC. It encodes CASSRGGSSYNEQFF.

The CDR3 region is CASSPTSGVWTEAFF. CDR3 bases: TGTGCCAGCAGTCCAACGTCAGGGGTGTGGACTGAAGCTTTCTTT. The chain employs TRBV3-1 (or the pseudogene TRBV3-2) and TRBJ1-1, with D possibly matching TRBD1 (6 bases). This CDR3 contains 15 residues. The germline CDR1 and CDR2 sequences are LGHDT and YNNKEL (reference sequence). Trimming took off 6 bases at V and 5 bases at J, with 19 bases between the two ends.

This rearrangement joins TRBV6-1 to TRBJ1-2; tentatively, D is TRBD1 (5 bases). This CDR3 has 16 amino acids. Germline V gives CDR1 MNHNS, CDR2 SASEGT. V lost 0 bases to trimming and J lost 3 bases, with 14 bases between them. The CDR3 DNA is TGTGCCAGCAGTGAAGCGGGGCAGAACTCGCACTATGGCTACACCTTC. Translation: CASSEAGQNSHYGYTF.

The chain couples TRBV28 to TRBJ1-6; no definite D call. The V end lost 6 bases, the J end lost 14 bases, and 11 bases lay between the germline ends. Germline V gene lookup returns CDR1 MDHEN and CDR2 SYDVKM. The CDR3 contains 11 residues. The CDR3 loop is CASRGFGTLHF. In DNA, the CDR3 is TGTGCCAGCAGGGGGTTTGGGACCCTCCACTTT. The full variable domain, completed using reference TRBV28 and TRBJ1-6, is DVKVTQSSRYLVKRTGEKVFLECVQDMDHENMFWYRQDPGLGLRLIYFSYDVKMKEKGDIPEGYSVSREKKERFSLILESASTNQTSMYLCASRGFGTLHFGNGTRLTVT.

The sample holds one count of this clone. The chain joins TRBV5-1 to TRBJ1-1; possibly TRBD1 for D (5 bases). The V end lost 4 bases, the J end lost 2 bases, and 15 bases lay between the germline ends. The CDR3 covers 15 residues. Germline CDR1 and CDR2: SGHRS and YFSETQ. This CDR3 reads CASSPLGHLNTEAFF. CDR3 coding DNA: TGCGCCAGCAGCCCTCTCGGACACCTTAACACTGAAGCTTTCTTT.

The V call is TRBV7-2, the J call TRBJ2-2, with D perhaps matching TRBD1 (5 bases). Germline V gives CDR1 SGHTA, CDR2 FQGNSA. This CDR3 region has 16 residues. Trimming left V 3 bases short and J 4 bases short, with 15 bases between. CDR3 sequence reads: CASSLLGRSTTGELFF. In DNA, the CDR3 is TGTGCCAGCAGCTTGCTGGGGCGATCTACCACCGGGGAGCTGTTTTTT.

The J gene is TRBJ2-1, the V gene TRBV11-1; 9 nucleotides agree with TRBD1. Germline V CDR1 and CDR2: SGHAT, FQDESV (reference sequence). This CDR3 spans 16 amino acids. Unmatched junction bases numbered 8, after V lost 1 base and J lost 7 bases. The CDR3 DNA reads TGTGCCAGCAGCTTAGTAGGGACAGGGTTCTCTAATGAGCAGTTCTTC. It codes for CASSLVGTGFSNEQFF.

The DNA of the CDR3 is TGTGCCAGCAGCAGAACTAGTTCCAGTGAGCAGTTCTTC. Translated, it gives CASSRTSSSEQFF. This chain connects TRBV3-1 (or the pseudogene TRBV3-2) to TRBJ2-1, with D perhaps TRBD2 (5 bases). The CDR3 runs 13 residues. Trimming took 5 bases from V and 9 from J, leaving 14 bases between them. CDR1 and CDR2 from the germline V gene are LGHDT and YNNKEL (reference sequence).

This chain joins TRBV6-5 and TRBJ1-5, with D hard to call. The ends were cut back, 6 bases at V and 4 bases at J, with 10 bases in the middle. From germline, CDR1 is MNHEY and CDR2 SVGAGI. There are 13 residues in the CDR3. The CDR3 spells CASSPTRNQPQHF. CDR3 bases: TGTGCCAGCAGCCCCACCCGGAATCAGCCCCAGCATTTT.

The chain is built from TRBV5-4 and TRBJ2-1; possibly TRBD1 or TRBD2 for D (5 bases each). This CDR3 comprises 16 residues. The V gene lost 0 bases and the J gene lost 7 bases, with 17 bases spanning the gap. CDR1 is SGHNT and CDR2 is YYREEE in the germline V gene (reference sequence). The DNA for the CDR3 is TGTGCCAGCAGCTTGGCCCAGTTTGAGGGGCCTAATGAGCAGTTCTTC. Amino acid sequence: CASSLAQFEGPNEQFF.

The chain recombines TRBV5-6 with TRBJ1-1; weak D call: TRBD1 (5 bases). In germline, CDR1 is SGHDT, CDR2 YYEEEE. The CDR3 is made up of 18 amino acids. Deletions cut 1 base from V and 0 bases from J, with 19 bases between. This CDR3 is CASSLRGSTKAMNTEAFF. In DNA, the CDR3 is TGTGCCAGCAGCTTGAGGGGTTCTACAAAGGCCATGAACACTGAAGCTTTCTTT. Looking up the rest from reference TRBV5-6 and TRBJ1-1 gives the full variable domain: DAGVTQSPTHLIKTRGQQVTLRCSPKSGHDTVSWYQQALGQGPQFIFQYYEEEERQRGNFPDRFSGHQFPNYSSELNVNALLLGDSALYLCASSLRGSTKAMNTEAFFGQGTRLTVV.

The gene calls are TRBV19 and TRBJ1-2; D unclear. In germline, CDR1 is LNHDA, CDR2 SQIVND (reference sequence). Trimming pared 5 bases from V and 6 bases from J, leaving 19 bases between. The CDR3 runs to 15 residues. The CDR3 DNA reads TGTGCCAGTAGTCCAAGGACGCTCCTCGGCGATGGCTACACCTTC. This translates into CASSPRTLLGDGYTF.

This chain links TRBV6-5 with TRBJ1-1; D possibly corresponds to TRBD1 (6 bases). The germline gives CDR1 MNHEY, CDR2 SVGAGI. The V and J ends lost 5 bases and 5 bases respectively, with 12 bases between them. This CDR3 comprises 13 residues. This CDR3 is CASSPRGSTEAFF. The CDR3 region has the DNA TGTGCCAGCAGTCCCAGGGGTAGTACTGAAGCTTTCTTT.

The chain employs TRBV12-3 or TRBV12-4 and TRBJ1-6; D not certain. V was cut by 5 bases and J by 10 bases, with 9 bases left in between. This CDR3 is 12 amino acids long. The CDR3 reads CASSPGWSPLHF. In DNA, the CDR3 is TGTGCCAGCAGTCCTGGGTGGTCACCCCTCCACTTT.

J is TRBJ1-2 and V is TRBV27; no clear D gene. Trimming shortened V by 2 bases and J by 4 bases, and 11 bases separated the two germline ends. The CDR3 contains 14 residues. The germline CDR1 and CDR2 sequences are MNHEY and SMNVEV (reference sequence). CDR3 nucleotide sequence: TGTGCCAGCAGTTTAATGCAGGCCGGCTATGGCTACACCTTC. This sequence encodes CASSLMQAGYGYTF.

This clone is a singleton in its sample. The genes are TRBV4-3 and TRBJ1-2; weak D call: TRBD1 (6 bases). Trimming removed 0 bases from V and 2 bases from J, with 10 bases in between. This CDR3 contains 15 residues. Germline loops: CDR1 LGHNA, CDR2 YSLEER. The CDR3 loop reads CASSQERTENYGYTF. CDR3 in DNA: TGCGCCAGCAGCCAAGAGAGGACAGAAAACTATGGCTACACCTTC.

This sequence joins TRBV5-1 and TRBJ2-5; TRBD1 agrees at 8 bases. CDR1 is SGHRS, CDR2 YFSETQ, per germline. This CDR3 comprises 14 residues. The junction had 7 bases not matched to a gene; V was cut back by 4 bases and J by 5 bases. CDR3 region: CASSPGTGGETQYF. Written as DNA, the CDR3 is TGCGCCAGCAGCCCAGGGACAGGCGGGGAGACCCAGTACTTC. Variable domain in full (rest from reference TRBV5-1 and TRBJ2-5): KAGVTQTPRYLIKTRGQQVTLSCSPISGHRSVSWYQQTPGQGLQFLFEYFSETQRNKGNFPGRFSGRQFSNSRSEMNVSTLELGDSALYLCASSPGTGGETQYFGPGTRLLVL.

The V gene is TRBV5-1, the J gene TRBJ2-1; 16 bases agree with TRBD2. Looked up from germline, CDR1 is SGHRS and CDR2 is YFSETQ. The CDR3 has 16 residues. Germline trimming cut 4 bases from V and 8 bases from J; bases unmatched to any gene: 6. CDR3 coding DNA: TGCGCCAGCAGCACTGGGACTAGCGGGGGGGCCGATGAGCAGTTCTTC. Amino acid sequence: CASSTGTSGGADEQFF.

The J gene is TRBJ1-3, the V gene TRBV5-1; 7 bases are a match to TRBD1. Germline V gene sequence: CDR1 SGHRS, CDR2 YFSETQ. This CDR3 has 16 amino acids. Losses at the gene ends were 7 bases for V and 0 bases for J; bases not matched to a gene: 10. CDR3 coding DNA: TGCGCCAGCCACGACCGACAGGGTGGCTCTGGAAACACCATATATTTT. Translation: CASHDRQGGSGNTIYF.

The chain links TRBV2 to TRBJ1-2; D not resolved. Per the germline V gene, CDR1 is SNHLY and CDR2 is FYNNEI. The CDR3 has 13 residues. The V end was cut by 0 bases, the J end by 6 bases, with 8 bases between. This CDR3 reads CASSEALRHGYTF. CDR3 nucleotides: TGTGCCAGCAGTGAAGCGCTTCGACATGGCTACACCTTC.